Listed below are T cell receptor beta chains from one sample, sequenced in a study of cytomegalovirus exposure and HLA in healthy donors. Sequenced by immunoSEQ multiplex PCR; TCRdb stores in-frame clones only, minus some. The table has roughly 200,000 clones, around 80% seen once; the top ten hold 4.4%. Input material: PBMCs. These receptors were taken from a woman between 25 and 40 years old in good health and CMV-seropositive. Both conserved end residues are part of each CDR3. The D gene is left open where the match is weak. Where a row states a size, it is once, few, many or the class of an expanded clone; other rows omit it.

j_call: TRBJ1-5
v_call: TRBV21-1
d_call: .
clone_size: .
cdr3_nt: TGTGCCAGCATTCGGGGACAGGGGGCGACCCGCGGCAATCAGCCCCAGCATTTT
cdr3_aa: CASIRGQGATRGNQPQHF

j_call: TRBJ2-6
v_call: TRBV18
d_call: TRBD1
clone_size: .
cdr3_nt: TGTGCCAGCTCACCCCCTAAGGGACAGGGCGGCTCTGGGGCCAACGTCCTGACTTTC
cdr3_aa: CASSPPKGQGGSGANVLTF

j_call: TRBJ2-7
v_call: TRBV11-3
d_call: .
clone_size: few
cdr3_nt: TGTGCCAGCAGCCCTCGACAGTACGAGCAGTACTTC
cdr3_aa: CASSPRQYEQYF

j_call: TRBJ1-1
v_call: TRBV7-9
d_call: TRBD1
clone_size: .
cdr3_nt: TGTGCCAGCAGCTTAGAGGGGGCGACTGAAGCTTTCTTT
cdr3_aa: CASSLEGATEAFF

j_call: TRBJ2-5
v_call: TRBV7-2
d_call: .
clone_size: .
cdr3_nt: TGTGCCAGCAGCTTTGGGGGGGCGATTCAAGAGACCCAGTACTTC
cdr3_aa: CASSFGGAIQETQYF

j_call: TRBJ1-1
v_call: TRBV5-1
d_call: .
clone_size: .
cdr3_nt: TGCGCCACCGACCCGGAGGGAGGACCCCGGAGTGAAGCTTTCTTT
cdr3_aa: CATDPEGGPRSEAFF

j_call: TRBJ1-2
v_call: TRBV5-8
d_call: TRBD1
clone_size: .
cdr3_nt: TGTGCCAGCAGCTTGGAAGGGACAGGGGGTTTTAACTATGGCTACACCTTC
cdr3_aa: CASSLEGTGGFNYGYTF

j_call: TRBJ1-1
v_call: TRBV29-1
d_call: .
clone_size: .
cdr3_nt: TGCAGCGTTGAATATGGAGGGGCTACTGGGACTGAAGCTTTCTTT
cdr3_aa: CSVEYGGATGTEAFF

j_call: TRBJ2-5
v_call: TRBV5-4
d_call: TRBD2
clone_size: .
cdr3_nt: TGTGCCAGCAGCCTAGGACTAGCGGAACAAGAGACCCAGTACTTC
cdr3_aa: CASSLGLAEQETQYF

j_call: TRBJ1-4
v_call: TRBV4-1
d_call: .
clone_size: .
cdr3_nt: TGCGCCAGCAGCCAAGGTCCGGAGGGTGAAAAACTGTTTTTT
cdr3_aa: CASSQGPEGEKLFF

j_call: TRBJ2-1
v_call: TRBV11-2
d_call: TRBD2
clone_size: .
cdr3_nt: TGTGCCAGCAGCCTACGACTAGCGGAGCCCTACAATGAGCAGTTCTTC
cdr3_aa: CASSLRLAEPYNEQFF

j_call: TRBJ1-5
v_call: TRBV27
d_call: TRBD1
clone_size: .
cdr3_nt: TGTGCCAGCGGAACCGGGACAGGGTTTGGGCAGCCCCAGCATTTT
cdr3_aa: CASGTGTGFGQPQHF

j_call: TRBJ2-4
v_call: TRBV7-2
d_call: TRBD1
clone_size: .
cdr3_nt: TGTGCCAGCAGCATGACAGGGTACCTATCTAACATTCAGTACTTC
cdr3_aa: CASSMTGYLSNIQYF

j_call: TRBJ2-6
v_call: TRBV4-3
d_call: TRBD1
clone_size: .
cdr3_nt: TGCGCCAGCAGCCACCGACAGGGGGCCGGTTCTGGGGCCAACGTCCTGACTTTC
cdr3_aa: CASSHRQGAGSGANVLTF

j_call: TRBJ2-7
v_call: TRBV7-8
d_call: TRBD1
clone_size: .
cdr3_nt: TGTGCCAGCAGCTCGGACAGGGCCCACGAGCAGTACTTC
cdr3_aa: CASSSDRAHEQYF

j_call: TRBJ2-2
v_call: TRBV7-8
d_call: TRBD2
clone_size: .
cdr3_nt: TGTGCCAGCAGCTCCTACCGTCTAGCGGGGGGGCCGGGCGGGGAGCTGTTTTTT
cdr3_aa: CASSSYRLAGGPGGELFF

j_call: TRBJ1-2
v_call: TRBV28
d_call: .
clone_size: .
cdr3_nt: TGTGCCAGCAGCTTGGCAGGGGATGGCTACACCTTC
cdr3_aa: CASSLAGDGYTF